What follows describes a single T cell receptor (beta chain). Its antigen is as yet unknown. The data belong to a study of cytomegalovirus exposure and HLA in healthy donors. Study-wide findings and caveats: In vitro testing confirmed a few CMV-associated chains as specific for CMV antigens. It was approximately 170 TCR beta chains that were listed as cytomegalovirus-associated. TRBV6-2, TRBV6-3 and some other V segments were unresolvable in 87-base-pair reads.

The PCR contained 60 Vbeta and 13 Jbeta primers. The assay was immunoSEQ multiplex PCR, and TCRdb's table has in-frame clones only and misses some. The sample carries roughly 190,000 clones, about four fifths recorded once. Trimming pared 3 bases from V and 2 bases from J, leaving 8 bases between. From germline, CDR1 is SGHVS and CDR2 FNYEAQ. The CDR3 length is 14 residues. The rearrangement uses TRBV7-6 and TRBJ2-1; possibly TRBD2 for D (6 bases). Sequences were obtained from PBMCs. The TCR was taken from a man aged 35 to 55 in good health and CMV-seropositive. CDR3 residues: CASSFGGTYNEQFF. The CDR3, as DNA: TGTGCCAGCAGCTTCGGAGGGACCTACAATGAGCAGTTCTTC. Filled out from reference TRBV7-6 and TRBJ2-1, the complete variable domain reads GAGVSQSPRYKVTKRGQDVALRCDPISGHVSLYWYRQALGQGPEFLTYFNYEAQQDKSGLPNDRFSAERPEGSISTLTIQRTEQRDSAMYRCASSFGGTYNEQFFGPGTRLTVL.